The 8 T cell receptor beta chains reported below all come from one sample, sequenced in a study of T cell repertoires in cytomegalovirus infection. TCRdb reprocessed the reads with MiXCR, giving one entry per CDR3 protein. This sample has about 530,000 distinct CDR3 sequences, with about 26% found just once. Sequenced input: PBMCs. All receptors come from a human donor in good health (CMV status not recorded). Some clones in this sample may be carry-over from other donors' samples.

This clonotype was counted ten times or more. V gene TRBV12-3 or TRBV12-4 combines with J gene TRBJ2-2; D remains ambiguous. V was trimmed by 3 bases and J by 0 bases, leaving 5 bases between them. This CDR3 is 14 amino acids long. The CDR3 bases are TGTGCCAGCAGTTTTGTCCCGAACACCGGGGAGCTGTTTTTT. As protein: CASSFVPNTGELFF.

The table lists this clonotype with many counts. This chain's CDR3 is CASSSPGQPYNEQFF. The CDR3 DNA is TGTGCCAGCAGTTCTCCGGGACAGCCCTACAATGAGCAGTTCTTC. This chain connects TRBV28 to TRBJ2-1; 7 bases map to TRBD1. With 4 bases clipped from V and 2 bases from J, the junction kept 5 bases outside the gene matches. Germline CDR1 and CDR2: MDHEN and SYDVKM. This CDR3 comprises 15 residues.

This clonotype has only a few counts. J is TRBJ2-7 and V is TRBV28; D call uncertain. V lost 5 bases and J 5 bases, leaving 19 bases between the germline ends. There are 15 residues in the CDR3. CDR1 and CDR2 (germline): MDHEN, SYDVKM. The CDR3 region has the DNA TGTGCCAGCAGTCAAACCGCGTTGGGCGTGAACGAGCAGTACTTC. Protein product: CASSQTALGVNEQYF.

This clonotype was observed a few times. The chain is built from TRBV7-3 and TRBJ1-1; D is uncertain. This CDR3 is 14 amino acids long. V lost 5 bases and J 11 bases, leaving 21 bases between the germline ends. Germline CDR1 and CDR2: SGHTA and FQGTGA. CDR3 sequence: CASSPTPGSSIAFF. Here the CDR3 DNA reads TGTGCCAGCAGCCCCACCCCGGGGTCCTCGATTGCTTTCTTT.

This clonotype was counted between two and nine times. The J gene is TRBJ1-6, the V gene TRBV19, with a weak D call TRBD1 (6 bases). CDR1 and CDR2 (germline): LNHDA, SQIVND (reference sequence). This CDR3 is built from 15 residues. V gave up 6 bases and J gave up 4 bases, with 13 bases separating them. The CDR3 sequence: CASRAGQTYNSPLHF. The CDR3, as DNA: TGTGCCAGTAGAGCCGGACAGACATATAATTCACCCCTCCACTTT.

The chain carries TRBV7-8 and TRBJ2-1; weak D call: TRBD2 (5 bases). Germline CDR1 reads SGHVS; CDR2 reads FQNEAQ. The V and J ends lost 5 bases and 1 base respectively, with 12 bases between them. CDR3 size: 15 residues. CDR3 in DNA: TGTGCCAGCAGCCCCCCCCCGGGGTCCTACAATGAGCAGTTCTTC. It specifies CASSPPPGSYNEQFF.

The sample holds many counts of this clonotype. In DNA, the CDR3 is TGTGCCAGCAGCTTCCGGGACACCGCGGGAGAGACCCAGTACTTC. It specifies CASSFRDTAGETQYF. The chain recombines TRBV7-2 with TRBJ2-5; TRBD1 is a possible D gene (6 bases). V lost 3 bases and J lost 4, with 15 bases in between. Germline V gene data show CDR1 as SGHTA and CDR2 as FQGNSA. The CDR3 consists of 15 residues. Full variable domain (remainder filled in from reference TRBV7-2 and TRBJ2-5): GAGVSQSPSNKVTEKGKDVELRCDPISGHTALYWYRQSLGQGLEFLIYFQGNSAPDKSGLPSDRFSAERTGGSVSTLTIQRTQQEDSAVYLCASSFRDTAGETQYFGPGTRLLVL.

This clonotype showed up just a few times. The chain has TRBV11-2 and TRBJ1-4; 8 bases are shared with TRBD1. This CDR3 has 15 amino acids. V gave up 4 bases and J gave up 3 bases; unmatched junction bases: 4. The germline V gene encodes CDR1 SGHAT and CDR2 FQNNGV. This chain's CDR3 is CASSSTGASNEKLFF. CDR3 nucleotides: TGTGCCAGCAGCTCGACAGGGGCCTCTAATGAAAAACTGTTTTTT.